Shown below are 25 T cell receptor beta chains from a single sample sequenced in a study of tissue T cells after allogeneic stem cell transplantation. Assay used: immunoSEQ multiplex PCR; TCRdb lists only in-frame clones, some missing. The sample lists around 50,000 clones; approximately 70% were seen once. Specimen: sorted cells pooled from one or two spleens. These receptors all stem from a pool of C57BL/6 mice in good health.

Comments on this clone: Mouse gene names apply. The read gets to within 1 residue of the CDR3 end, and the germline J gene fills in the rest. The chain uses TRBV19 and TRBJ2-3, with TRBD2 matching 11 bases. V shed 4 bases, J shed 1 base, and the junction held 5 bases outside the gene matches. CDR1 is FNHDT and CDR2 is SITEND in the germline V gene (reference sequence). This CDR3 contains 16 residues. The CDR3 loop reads CASSPGTGGGAETLYF. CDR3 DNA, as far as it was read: TGTGCCAGCAGTCCCGGGACTGGGGGTGGTGCAGAAACGCTGTAT.

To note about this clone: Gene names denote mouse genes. CDR3 bases read: TGTGCCAGCAGACTAACAGGGGGCTATGAACAGTAC. Its translation: CASRLTGGYEQY. The full CDR3 protein reads CASRLTGGYEQYF. The J gene is TRBJ2-7, the V gene TRBV26; 8 positions agree with TRBD1. The CDR3 is cut off 1 residue early in the read; its end comes from the germline J gene. The CDR3 loop spans 13 amino acids. CDR1 is KGHPV, CDR2 FQNQEV, per germline (reference sequence). V shed 6 bases and J 3 bases; nucleotides not matched to a gene: 4.

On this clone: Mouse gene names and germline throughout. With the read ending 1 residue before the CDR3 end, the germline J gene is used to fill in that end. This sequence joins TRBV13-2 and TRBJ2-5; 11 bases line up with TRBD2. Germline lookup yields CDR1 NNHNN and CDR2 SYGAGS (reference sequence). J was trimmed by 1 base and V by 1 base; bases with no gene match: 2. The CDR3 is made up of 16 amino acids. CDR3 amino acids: CASGDPGLGDQDTQYF. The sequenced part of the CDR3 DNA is TGTGCCAGCGGTGATCCGGGACTGGGGGACCAAGACACCCAGTAC.

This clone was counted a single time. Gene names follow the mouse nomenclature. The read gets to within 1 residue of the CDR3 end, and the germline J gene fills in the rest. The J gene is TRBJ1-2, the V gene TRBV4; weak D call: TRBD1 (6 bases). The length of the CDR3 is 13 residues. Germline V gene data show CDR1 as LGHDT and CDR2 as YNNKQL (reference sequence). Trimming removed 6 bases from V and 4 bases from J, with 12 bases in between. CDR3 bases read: TGTGCCAGCAGTCAAGGGGGGGCCTCCGACTACACC. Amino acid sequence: CASSQGGASDYT. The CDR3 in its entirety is CASSQGGASDYTF.

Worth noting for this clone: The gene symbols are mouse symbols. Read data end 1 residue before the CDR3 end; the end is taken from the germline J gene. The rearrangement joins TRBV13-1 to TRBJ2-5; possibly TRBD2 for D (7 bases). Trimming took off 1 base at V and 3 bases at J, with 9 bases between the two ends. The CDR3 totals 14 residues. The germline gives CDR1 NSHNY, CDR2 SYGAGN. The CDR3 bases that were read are TGTGCCAGCAGTGATAGGGGGGCTCAAGACACCCAGTAC. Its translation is CASSDRGAQDTQY. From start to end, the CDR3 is CASSDRGAQDTQYF.

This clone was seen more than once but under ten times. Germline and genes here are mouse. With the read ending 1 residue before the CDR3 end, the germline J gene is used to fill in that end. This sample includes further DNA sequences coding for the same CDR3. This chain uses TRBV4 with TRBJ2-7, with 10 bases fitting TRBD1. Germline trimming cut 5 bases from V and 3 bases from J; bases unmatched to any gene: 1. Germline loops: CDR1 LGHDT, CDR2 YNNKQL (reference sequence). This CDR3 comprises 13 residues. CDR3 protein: CASSRTGGYEQYF. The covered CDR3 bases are TGTGCCAGCAGCCGGACAGGGGGCTATGAACAGTAC.

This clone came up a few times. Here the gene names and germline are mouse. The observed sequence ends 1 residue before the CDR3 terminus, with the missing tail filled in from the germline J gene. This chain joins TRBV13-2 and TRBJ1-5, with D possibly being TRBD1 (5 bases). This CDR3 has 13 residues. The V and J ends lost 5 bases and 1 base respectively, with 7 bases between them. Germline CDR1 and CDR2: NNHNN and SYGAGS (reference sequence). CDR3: CASGAGNNQAPLF. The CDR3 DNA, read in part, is TGTGCCAGCGGCGCAGGGAACAACCAGGCTCCGCTT.

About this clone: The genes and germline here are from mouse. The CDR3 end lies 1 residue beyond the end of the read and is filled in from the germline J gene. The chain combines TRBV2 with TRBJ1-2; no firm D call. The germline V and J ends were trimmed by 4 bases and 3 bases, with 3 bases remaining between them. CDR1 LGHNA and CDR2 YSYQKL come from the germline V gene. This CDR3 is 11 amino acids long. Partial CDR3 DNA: TGTGCCAGCAGCCCAGACTCCGACTACACC. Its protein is CASSPDSDYT. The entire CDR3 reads CASSPDSDYTF.

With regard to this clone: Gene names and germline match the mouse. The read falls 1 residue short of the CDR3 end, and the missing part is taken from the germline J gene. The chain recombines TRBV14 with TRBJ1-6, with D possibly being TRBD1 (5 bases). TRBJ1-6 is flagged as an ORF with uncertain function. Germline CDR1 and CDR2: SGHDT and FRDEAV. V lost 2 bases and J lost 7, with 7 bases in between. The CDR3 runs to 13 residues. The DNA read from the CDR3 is TGTGCCAGCAGTTTTTCAGGGAATTCGCCCCTCTAC. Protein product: CASSFSGNSPLY. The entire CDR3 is CASSFSGNSPLYF.

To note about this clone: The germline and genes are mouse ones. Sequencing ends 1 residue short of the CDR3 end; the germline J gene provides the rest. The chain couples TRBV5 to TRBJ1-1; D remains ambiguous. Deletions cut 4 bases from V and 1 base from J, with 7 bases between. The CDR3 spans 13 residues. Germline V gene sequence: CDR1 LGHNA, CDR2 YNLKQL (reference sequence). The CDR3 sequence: CASSPPRNTEVFF. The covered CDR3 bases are TGTGCCAGCAGCCCCCCGAGGAACACAGAAGTCTTC.

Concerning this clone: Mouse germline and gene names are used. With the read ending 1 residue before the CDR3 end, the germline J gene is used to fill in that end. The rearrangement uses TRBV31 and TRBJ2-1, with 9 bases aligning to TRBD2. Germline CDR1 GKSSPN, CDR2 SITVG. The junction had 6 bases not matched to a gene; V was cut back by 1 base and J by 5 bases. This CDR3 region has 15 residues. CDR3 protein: CAWSRLGVLDAEQFF. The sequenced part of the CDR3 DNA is TGTGCCTGGAGTCGACTGGGGGTATTGGATGCTGAGCAGTTC.

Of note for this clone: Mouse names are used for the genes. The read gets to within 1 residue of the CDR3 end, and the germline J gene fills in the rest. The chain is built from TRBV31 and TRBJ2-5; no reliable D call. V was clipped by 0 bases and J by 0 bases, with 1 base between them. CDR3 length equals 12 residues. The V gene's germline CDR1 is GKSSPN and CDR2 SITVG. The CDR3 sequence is CAWSLNQDTQYF. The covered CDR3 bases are TGTGCCTGGAGTCTTAACCAAGACACCCAGTAC.

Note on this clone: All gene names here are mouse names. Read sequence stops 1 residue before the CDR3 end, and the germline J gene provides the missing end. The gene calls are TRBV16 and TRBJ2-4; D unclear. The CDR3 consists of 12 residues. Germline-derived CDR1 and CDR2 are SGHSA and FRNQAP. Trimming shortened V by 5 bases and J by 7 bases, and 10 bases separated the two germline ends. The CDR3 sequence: CASSPGSYTLYF. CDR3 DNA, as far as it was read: TGTGCAAGCAGCCCGGGAAGTTACACCTTGTAC.

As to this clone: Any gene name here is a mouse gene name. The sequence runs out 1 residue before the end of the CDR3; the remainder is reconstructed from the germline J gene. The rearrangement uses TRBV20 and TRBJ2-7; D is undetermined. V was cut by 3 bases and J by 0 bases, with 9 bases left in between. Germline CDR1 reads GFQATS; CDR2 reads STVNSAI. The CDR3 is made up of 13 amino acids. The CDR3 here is CGASWQSSYEQYF. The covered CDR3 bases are TGTGGTGCTAGCTGGCAGAGCTCCTATGAACAGTAC.

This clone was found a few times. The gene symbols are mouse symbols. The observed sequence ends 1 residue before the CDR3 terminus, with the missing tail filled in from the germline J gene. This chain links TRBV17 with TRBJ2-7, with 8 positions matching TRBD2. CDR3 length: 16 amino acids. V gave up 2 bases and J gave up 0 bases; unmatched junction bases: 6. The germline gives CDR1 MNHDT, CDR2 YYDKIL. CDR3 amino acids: CASSRRAGGSSYEQYF. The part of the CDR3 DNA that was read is TGTGCTAGCAGTAGAAGGGCTGGGGGGAGCTCCTATGAACAGTAC.

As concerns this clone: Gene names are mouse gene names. The CDR3 region is CASSLRGDAETLYF. CDR3 DNA (partial): TGTGCTAGCAGTTTACGAGGTGATGCAGAAACGCTGTAT. The V call is TRBV29, the J call TRBJ2-3; no definite D call. The CDR3 goes on 1 residue after the read ends, and that part is filled in from the germline J gene. V lost 2 bases to trimming and J lost 2 bases, with 8 bases between them. The CDR3 loop spans 14 amino acids. CDR1 MSHET and CDR2 SYDVDS come from the germline V gene.

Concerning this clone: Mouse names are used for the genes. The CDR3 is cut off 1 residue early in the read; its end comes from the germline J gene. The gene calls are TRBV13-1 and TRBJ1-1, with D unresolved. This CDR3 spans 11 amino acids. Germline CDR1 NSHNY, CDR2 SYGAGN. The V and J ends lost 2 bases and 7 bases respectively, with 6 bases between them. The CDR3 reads CASSDGKEVFF. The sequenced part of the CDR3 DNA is TGTGCCAGCAGTGACGGCAAAGAAGTCTTC.

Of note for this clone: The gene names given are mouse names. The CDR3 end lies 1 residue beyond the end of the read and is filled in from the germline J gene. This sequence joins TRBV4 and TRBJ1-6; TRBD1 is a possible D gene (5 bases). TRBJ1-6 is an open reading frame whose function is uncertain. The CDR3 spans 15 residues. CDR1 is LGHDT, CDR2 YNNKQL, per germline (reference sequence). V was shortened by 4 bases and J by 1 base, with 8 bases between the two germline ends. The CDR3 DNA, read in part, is TGTGCCAGCAGCTCACAGGCCTCCTATAATTCGCCCCTCTAC. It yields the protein CASSSQASYNSPLY. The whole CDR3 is CASSSQASYNSPLYF.

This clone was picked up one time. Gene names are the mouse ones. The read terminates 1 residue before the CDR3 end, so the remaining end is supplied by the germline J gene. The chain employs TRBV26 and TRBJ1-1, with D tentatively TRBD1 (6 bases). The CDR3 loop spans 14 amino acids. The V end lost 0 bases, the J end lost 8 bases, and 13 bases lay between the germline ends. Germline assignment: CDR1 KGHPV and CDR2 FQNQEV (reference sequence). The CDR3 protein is CASSLSTQGEEVFF. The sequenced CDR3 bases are TGTGCCAGCAGTCTGTCGACACAGGGAGAGGAAGTCTTC.

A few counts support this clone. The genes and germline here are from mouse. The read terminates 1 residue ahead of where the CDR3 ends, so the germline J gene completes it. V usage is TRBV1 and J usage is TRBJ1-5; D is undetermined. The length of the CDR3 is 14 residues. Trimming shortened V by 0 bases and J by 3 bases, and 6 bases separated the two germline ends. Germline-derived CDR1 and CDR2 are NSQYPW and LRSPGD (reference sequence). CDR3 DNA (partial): TGCACCTGCAGTGCAGATCGCATCAACCAGGCTCCGCTT. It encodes CTCSADRINQAPL. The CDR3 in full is CTCSADRINQAPLF.

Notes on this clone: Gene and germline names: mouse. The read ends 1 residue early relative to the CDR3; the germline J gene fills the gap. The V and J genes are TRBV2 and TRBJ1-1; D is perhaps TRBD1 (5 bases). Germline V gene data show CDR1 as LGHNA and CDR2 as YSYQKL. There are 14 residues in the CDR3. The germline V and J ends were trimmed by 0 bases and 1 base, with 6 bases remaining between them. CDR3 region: CASSQEGQNTEVFF. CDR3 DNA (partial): TGTGCCAGCAGCCAAGAGGGGCAAAACACAGAAGTCTTC.

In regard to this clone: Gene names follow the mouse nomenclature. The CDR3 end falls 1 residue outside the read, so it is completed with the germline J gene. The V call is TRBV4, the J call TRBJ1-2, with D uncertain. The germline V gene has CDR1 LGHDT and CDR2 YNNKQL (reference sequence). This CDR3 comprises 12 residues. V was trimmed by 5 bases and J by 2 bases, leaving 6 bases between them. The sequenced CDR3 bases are TGTGCCAGCAGCCAACAGAACTCCGACTACACC. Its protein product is CASSQQNSDYT. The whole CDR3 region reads CASSQQNSDYTF.

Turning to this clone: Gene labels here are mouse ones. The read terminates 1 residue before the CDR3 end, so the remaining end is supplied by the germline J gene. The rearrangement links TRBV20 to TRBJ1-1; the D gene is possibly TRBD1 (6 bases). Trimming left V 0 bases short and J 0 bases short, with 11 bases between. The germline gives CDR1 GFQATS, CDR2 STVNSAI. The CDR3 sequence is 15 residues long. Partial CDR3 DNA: TGTGGTGCTAGGGAATACAGGGTTGCAAACACAGAAGTCTTC. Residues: CGAREYRVANTEVF. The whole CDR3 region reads CGAREYRVANTEVFF.

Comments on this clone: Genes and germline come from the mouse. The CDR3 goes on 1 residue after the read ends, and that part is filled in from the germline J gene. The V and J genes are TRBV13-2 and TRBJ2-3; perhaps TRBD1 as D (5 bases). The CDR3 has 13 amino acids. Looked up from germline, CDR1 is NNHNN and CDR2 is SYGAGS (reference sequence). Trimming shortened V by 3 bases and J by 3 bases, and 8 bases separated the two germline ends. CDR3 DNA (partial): TGTGCCAGCGGTGCCAGGGCCGCAGAAACGCTGTAT. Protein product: CASGARAAETLY. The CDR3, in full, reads CASGARAAETLYF.

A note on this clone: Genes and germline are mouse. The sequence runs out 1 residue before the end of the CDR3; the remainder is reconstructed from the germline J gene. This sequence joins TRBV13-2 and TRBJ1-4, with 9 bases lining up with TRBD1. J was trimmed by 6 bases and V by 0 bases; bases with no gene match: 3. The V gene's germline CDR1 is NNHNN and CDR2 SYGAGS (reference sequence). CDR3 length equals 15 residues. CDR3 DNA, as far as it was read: TGTGCCAGCGGTGATGCGACAGGGGGGGACGAAAGATTATTT. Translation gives CASGDATGGDERLF. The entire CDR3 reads CASGDATGGDERLFF.